The T cell receptor (beta chain) under discussion was sequenced for a study of blood T cell repertoires in COVID-19. Per the germline V gene, CDR1 is MNHEY and CDR2 is SMNVEV (reference sequence). The CDR3 consists of 13 residues. Trimming shortened V by 2 bases and J by 5 bases, and 9 bases separated the two germline ends. As handled by the study authors: Nucleated cell counts were estimated from reference gene primer amplification. Sequenced by immunoSEQ multiplex PCR; TCRdb stores in-frame clones only, minus some. The V and J calls and clone size are taken from that table; D and trimming were inferred from the DNA. The sample has about 58,000 clones, roughly 77% seen once.

This receptor was obtained from a man aged 55 to 70 with COVID-19, enrolled during active disease. Sequencing input: peripheral blood. The chain recombines TRBV27 with TRBJ1-1; tentatively, D is TRBD1 (6 bases). The CDR3 region has the DNA TGTGCCAGCAGTTTAACAGGGCGAACTGAAGCTTTCTTT. Translating gives CASSLTGRTEAFF.